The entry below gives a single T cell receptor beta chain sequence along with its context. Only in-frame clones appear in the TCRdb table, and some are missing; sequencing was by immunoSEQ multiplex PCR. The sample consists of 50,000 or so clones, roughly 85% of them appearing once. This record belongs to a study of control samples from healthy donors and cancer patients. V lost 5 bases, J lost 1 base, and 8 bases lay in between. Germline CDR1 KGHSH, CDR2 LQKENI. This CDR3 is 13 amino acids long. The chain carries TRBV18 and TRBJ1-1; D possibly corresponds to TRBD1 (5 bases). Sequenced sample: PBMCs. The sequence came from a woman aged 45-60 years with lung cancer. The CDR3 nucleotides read TGTGCCAGCTCAGAGGGGCCGAACACTGAAGCTTTCTTT. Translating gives CASSEGPNTEAFF.